This TCR beta chain was sequenced in a study of shared clonotypes between healthy human individuals. Study findings and constraints: Genetic and exposure-history diversity was limited by the small donor number. Clonotypes shared by all four sorted-subset donors had higher generation probabilities than non-shared clonotypes. In several donors, approximately 5% of naive CD4 clonotypes appeared in common.

It was 150 to 200 ng DNA, around 33,000 T cell genomes, that sorted-subset replicate PCRs used. Clones were read by immunoSEQ multiplex PCR, and TCRdb kept only the in-frame ones, dropping some. The sample yields around 1.1 million clones, about 84% seen once. About this clone: Its target is unknown.

The receptor comes from a man between 18 and 29 years old in good health. Some clones in this sample may be carry-over from other donors' samples. Sequencing was carried out using memory CD4+ T cells from PBMCs. Specified subset: CD45RA-negative fraction.

The CDR3 here is CASSRGVDTDTQYF. CDR3 nucleotide sequence: TGCGCCAGCAGCCGTGGGGTGGATACAGATACGCAGTATTTT. The chain combines TRBV5-1 with TRBJ2-3; D remains unclear. The germline gives CDR1 SGHRS, CDR2 YFSETQ. This CDR3 region has 14 residues. V lost 4 bases and J lost 3, with 12 bases in between.